This T cell receptor (beta chain) appears in the sequencing data of a study of Graves' ophthalmopathy and Graves' hyperthyroidism. J lost 8 bases, V lost 4 bases, and 12 bases had no gene match. This CDR3 is 16 amino acids long. Germline values: CDR1 SGHNT, CDR2 YYREEE (reference sequence). RNA transcripts served as template for amplifying TCR beta CDR3 sequences. First-round RT-PCR relied on HTBI primers, and a second-round multiplex PCR came next. TCRdb recomputed calls from the multiplex PCR reads with MiXCR, one row per CDR3 protein. This table holds hundreds of thousands of distinct CDR3 sequences, roughly 20% found once. This clonotype has only one observation.

Sample: peripheral blood. The origin of this receptor is a young woman with stable Graves' hyperthyroidism. Some clones in this sample may be carry-over from other donors' samples. This chain uses TRBV5-4 with TRBJ1-6, with TRBD1 matching over 7 bases. As DNA, the CDR3 is TGTGCCAGCAGCCCACAGGCAGGGGGGAACGATTCACCCCTCCACTTT. Protein product: CASSPQAGGNDSPLHF.